The 23 T cell receptor beta chains listed next were all sequenced from one sample in a study of T-cell memory formation after mild COVID-19. TCRdb reprocessed the 5' RACE reads with MiXCR, giving one entry per CDR3 protein. The repertoire holds about 320,000 distinct CDR3 sequences, with roughly an eighth as singletons. Sequencing used PBMCs or a T cell subset sorted from them (not recorded which). The origin of the receptors is a man aged 18 to 29 who had mild COVID-19 (a few samples of this study predate the infection). Cell type and time point are not known.

This clonotype has just a few counts. CDR3 protein: CSATGTANQPQHF. The DNA for the CDR3 is TGCAGTGCTACCGGGACGGCCAATCAGCCCCAGCATTTT. This chain links TRBV20-1 with TRBJ1-5, with D maybe TRBD1 (5 bases). The length of the CDR3 is 13 residues. CDR1 is DFQATT, CDR2 SNEGSKA, per germline (reference sequence). V lost 4 bases, J lost 3 bases, and 10 bases lay in between.

This chain joins TRBV11-3 and TRBJ2-1; D remains unclear. The V gene lost 5 bases and the J gene lost 10 bases, with 12 bases spanning the gap. This CDR3 has 12 amino acids. Germline V gene lookup returns CDR1 SGHNT and CDR2 YENEEA. The CDR3 loop is CASSKIAYEQFF. CDR3 in DNA: TGTGCCAGCAGCAAAATAGCATACGAGCAGTTCTTC.

This clonotype appeared a few times. This chain connects TRBV4-3 to TRBJ2-1; possible D gene TRBD1, 6 bases. The CDR3 has 16 amino acids. Germline V gives CDR1 LGHNA, CDR2 YSLEER. The ends were cut back, 0 bases at V and 8 bases at J, with 17 bases in the middle. CDR3 region: CASSQERQGIVYEQFF. DNA of the CDR3: TGCGCCAGCAGCCAAGAAAGGCAGGGGATCGTCTATGAGCAGTTCTTC.

This clonotype turned up a few times. The chain recombines TRBV3-1 with TRBJ1-6, with no clear D. CDR3 length: 15 residues. Germline V gives CDR1 LGHDT, CDR2 YNNKEL (reference sequence). Between the trimmed V and J ends, which lost 0 bases and 14 bases, there was a span of 17 bases. The CDR3 nucleotides are TGTGCCAGCAGCCAAGATGCAACCCCCGCCAGATCCCTCCACTTT. This translates into CASSQDATPARSLHF.

This clonotype was found a few times. The chain combines TRBV5-5 with TRBJ2-4; D not resolved. Trimming left V 0 bases short and J 0 bases short, with 19 bases between. This CDR3 comprises 19 residues. CDR1 and CDR2 (germline): SGHKS, YYEKEE (reference sequence). The DNA of the CDR3 is TGTGCCAGCAGCTTGGTGCGGTCTGAAGGCCTTCGAGCCAAAAACATTCAGTACTTC. Residues: CASSLVRSEGLRAKNIQYF.

The genes are TRBV5-1 and TRBJ2-4, with 7 bases identical to TRBD1. The CDR3 is 20 residues long. Trimming removed 0 bases from V and 3 bases from J; junction bases left unmatched: 18. Germline-derived CDR1 and CDR2 are SGHRS and YFSETQ. CDR3 residues: CASSLDPTGLGPVGKNIQYF. Written as DNA, the CDR3 is TGCGCCAGCAGCTTGGACCCGACAGGGTTGGGGCCGGTTGGCAAAAACATTCAGTACTTC.

This chain uses TRBV10-3 with TRBJ2-3; TRBD2 matches 8 bases. The CDR3 is 14 amino acids. Germline-derived CDR1 and CDR2 are ENHRY and SYGVKD. Trimming cost V 10 bases and J 3 bases; bases outside gene matches: 9. CDR3 in amino acids: CATGGASGTDTQYF. CDR3 nucleotides: TGTGCCACGGGGGGGGCTAGCGGTACAGATACGCAGTATTTT.

This clonotype was recorded a few times. This chain links TRBV12-3 or TRBV12-4 with TRBJ1-6; D is undetermined. Trimming removed 7 bases at V and 4 bases at J, with 11 bases between. The CDR3 covers 14 residues. The CDR3 protein is CASTRNWYNSPLHF. The CDR3 DNA follows: TGTGCCAGCACTCGGAATTGGTATAATTCACCCCTCCACTTT.

This clonotype was detected ten times or more. This chain links TRBV7-2 with TRBJ2-7; 14 bases fit TRBD2. Unmatched junction bases numbered 19, after V lost 5 bases and J lost 4 bases. Germline CDR1 reads SGHTA; CDR2 reads FQGNSA. CDR3 size: 20 residues. CDR3 region: CASSGRVPGLAGDTLYEQYF. The CDR3 DNA reads as TGTGCCAGCAGCGGACGAGTTCCGGGACTAGCGGGGGATACCCTTTACGAGCAGTACTTC.

V is TRBV20-1 and J is TRBJ1-6; D remains unclear. The V and J ends lost 5 bases and 9 bases respectively, with 14 bases between them. Germline assignment: CDR1 DFQATT and CDR2 SNEGSKA (reference sequence). The CDR3 extends over 13 amino acids. The CDR3 nucleotides are TGCAGTGCTGCAGGAACCAGGCTTTCACCCCTCCACTTT. It codes for CSAAGTRLSPLHF.

This CDR3 reads CASSLGAGNIQYF. DNA of the CDR3: TGTGCCAGCAGCTTAGGGGCAGGAAACATTCAGTACTTC. This chain joins TRBV11-3 and TRBJ2-4; D not resolved. The V gene's germline CDR1 is SGHNT and CDR2 YENEEA. The ends were cut back, 1 base at V and 6 bases at J, with 7 bases in the middle. This CDR3 is built from 13 residues.

This chain connects TRBV11-2 to TRBJ2-1, with 7 bases fitting TRBD2. Germline V gene lookup returns CDR1 SGHAT and CDR2 FQNNGV. There are 15 residues in the CDR3. Unmatched junction bases numbered 7, after V lost 1 base and J lost 7 bases. The CDR3 reads CASSLAPGGGNEQFF. Here the CDR3 DNA reads TGTGCCAGCAGCTTAGCTCCCGGCGGGGGAAATGAGCAGTTCTTC.

Ten or more counts support this clonotype. V usage is TRBV12-3 or TRBV12-4 and J usage is TRBJ2-1; TRBD1 might be the D (6 bases). The CDR3 totals 13 residues. V was pared by 6 bases and J by 6 bases, with 12 bases between. In DNA, the CDR3 is TGTGCCAGCAGGGGGTGGGGGCGCAATGAGCAGTTCTTC. It translates to CASRGWGRNEQFF.

The chain employs TRBV5-5 and TRBJ2-1; D is tentatively TRBD1 or TRBD2 (6 bases each). The CDR3 totals 15 residues. V lost 4 bases and J 4 bases, leaving 15 bases between the germline ends. Germline V gene data show CDR1 as SGHKS and CDR2 as YYEKEE (reference sequence). Here the CDR3 DNA reads TGTGCCAGCAGCGGAGGGACACCCGTTTACAATGAGCAGTTCTTC. Translation: CASSGGTPVYNEQFF.

The V and J genes are TRBV10-3 and TRBJ2-5; 9 bases match TRBD1. The germline CDR1 and CDR2 sequences are ENHRY and SYGVKD. This CDR3 spans 14 amino acids. The J segment lost 5 bases and the V segment lost 6 bases, leaving 7 bases of the junction unmatched. CDR3 sequence reads: CAIRKQGAWETQYF. CDR3 DNA sequence: TGTGCCATCAGGAAACAGGGGGCATGGGAGACCCAGTACTTC.

The gene calls are TRBV4-1 and TRBJ2-5; TRBD1 is a possible D gene (6 bases). This CDR3 contains 15 residues. Trimming removed 2 bases at V and 5 bases at J, with 15 bases between. Germline lookup yields CDR1 MGHRA and CDR2 YSYEKL. The DNA of the CDR3 is TGCGCCAGCAGCCAAAAACAGGCAAGGGGGGAGACCCAGTACTTC. Translated: CASSQKQARGETQYF.

This clonotype was observed a few times. The chain carries TRBV21-1 and TRBJ2-7; TRBD1 is the table's D call and was not checked against the DNA. TRBV21-1 is given as a pseudogene. This CDR3 has 14 residues. The CDR3: CASPDGQGAHEQYF. CDR3 DNA: TGTGCCAGCCCCGACGGACAGGGGGCGCACGAGCAGTACTTC.

This chain links TRBV28 with TRBJ1-5; D remains unclear. Germline V CDR1 and CDR2: MDHEN, SYDVKM. The germline V and J ends were trimmed by 3 bases and 12 bases, with 12 bases remaining between them. The CDR3 is 12 amino acids. The CDR3 loop reads CASSFSGPRQHF. DNA of the CDR3: TGTGCCAGCAGTTTCTCAGGCCCGCGCCAGCATTTT. Together with reference TRBV28 and TRBJ1-5, the CDR3 gives the full variable domain: DVKVTQSSRYLVKRTGEKVFLECVQDMDHENMFWYRQDPGLGLRLIYFSYDVKMKEKGDIPEGYSVSREKKERFSLILESASTNQTSMYLCASSFSGPRQHFGDGTRLSIL.

J is TRBJ2-3 and V is TRBV5-1, with 10 bases that match TRBD2. The trim removed 5 bases at V and 1 base at J, leaving 4 bases unmatched. Per the germline V gene, CDR1 is SGHRS and CDR2 is YFSETQ. The CDR3 sequence is 15 residues long. DNA for the CDR3: TGCGCCAGCAGAGCGGGGGGGCAGGGCACAGATACGCAGTATTTT. It yields the protein CASRAGGQGTDTQYF.

J is TRBJ1-1 and V is TRBV4-1, with unresolved D. The CDR3 spans 15 residues. Germline CDR1 and CDR2: MGHRA and YSYEKL. Deletions cut 3 bases from V and 3 bases from J, with 14 bases between. CDR3: CASSHQHPADTEAFF. CDR3 coding DNA: TGCGCCAGCAGCCACCAACACCCCGCGGACACTGAAGCTTTCTTT.

J is TRBJ2-1 and V is TRBV4-1; 9 bases match TRBD2. Per the germline V gene, CDR1 is MGHRA and CDR2 is YSYEKL. V was pared by 1 base and J by 5 bases, with 3 bases of the junction left unmatched. The CDR3 extends over 15 amino acids. The CDR3 DNA sequence: TGCGCCAGCAGCCAAGGGGCGGGGGGGGACAATGAGCAGTTCTTC. It encodes CASSQGAGGDNEQFF.

The rearrangement joins TRBV11-3 to TRBJ2-1, with 10 nucleotides matching TRBD2. V lost 6 bases and J lost 8; bases outside the gene matches: 10. Germline CDR1 reads SGHNT; CDR2 reads YENEEA. The length of the CDR3 is 15 residues. The CDR3 spells CASSLSGGASDEQFF. The CDR3 DNA reads TGTGCCAGCAGTCTGAGCGGGGGGGCATCAGATGAGCAGTTCTTC.

This clonotype has a handful of counts. The V and J genes are TRBV27 and TRBJ2-5; 13 nucleotides align to TRBD2. The CDR3 length is 17 residues. The germline V gene has CDR1 MNHEY and CDR2 SMNVEV (reference sequence). V trimming: 6 bases; J trimming: 5 bases; junction bases outside the gene matches: 12. CDR3 residues: CASSRDRLAGGMETQYF. The CDR3, as DNA: TGTGCCAGCAGCCGGGATCGACTAGCGGGGGGCATGGAGACCCAGTACTTC.